This TCR beta chain is from a study of blood T cell repertoires in COVID-19. This clone has more than one count but fewer than ten. Trimming cost V 1 base and J 0 bases; bases outside gene matches: 3. Germline loops: CDR1 LNHNV, CDR2 YYDKDF (reference sequence). The CDR3 runs 15 residues. Generated by immunoSEQ multiplex PCR, the TCRdb table keeps only in-frame clones and is missing some. The repertoire holds about 61,000 clones, with around 77% as singletons. The V gene is TRBV15, the J gene TRBJ2-7; 7 positions agree with TRBD1. The sequence was collected from an elderly man with active or convalescent COVID-19. The source material was peripheral blood. The CDR3 DNA follows: TGTGCCACCAGCAGAGGGGACAGCAGCTCCTACGAGCAGTACTTC. Protein product: CATSRGDSSSYEQYF.